This TCR beta chain originates from a study of blood T cell repertoires in COVID-19. Study background: Samples representing acute and convalescent COVID-19 were sourced from the United States, Italy and Spain. From T cells, B-cell-depleted T cells, or PBMCs came the material, which was cDNA or gDNA.

CDR3 length equals 13 residues. Germline values: CDR1 SGHRS, CDR2 YFSETQ. Trimming left V 10 bases short and J 3 bases short, with 14 bases between. This clone was recorded once. Authors' analysis steps: Counts of nucleated cells, estimated from reference gene primer amplification, were obtained. The table came from immunoSEQ multiplex PCR; TCRdb's copy has only in-frame clones and leaves some out. V and J calls and clone size follow that table, whereas D and trimming were derived from the DNA. This sample has approximately 93,000 clones, with about 77% found just once. The rearrangement uses TRBV5-1 and TRBJ1-5; D not resolved. This receptor was identified in a woman aged 80 or over with acute or convalescent COVID-19. The sequenced material came from peripheral blood. In nucleotides, the CDR3 is TGCGCCTCCCGAGACAATTTCAATCAGCCCCAGCATTTT. Its protein is CASRDNFNQPQHF.